The 6 T cell receptor beta chains below all came from one sample that was sequenced in a study of T cell clusters in autoimmune cytopenias (dated by TCRdb to the late 2010s). The run used an Illumina MiSeq. To amplify TRB rearrangements, a touch-down multiplex PCR protocol was run with the TRB-A and TRB-B primer pools combined in a single tube. TCRdb reprocessed the reads into one record per CDR3 protein sequence, lacking DNA. The sample table holds more than 2,500 distinct CDR3 sequences. Of the sample, 15% to 20% is held by the ten largest clones. TRB amplification used roughly 250 ng of peripheral blood genomic DNA, some 38,000 genome equivalents, per sample. Sequences were obtained from peripheral blood. These receptors originate from a human donor with an autoimmune cytopenia, with autoimmune hepatitis or in good health (not recorded which).

This clonotype is medium-sized by frequency. The genes are TRBV27 and TRBJ2-3; the D call from TCRdb, TRBD2, cannot be confirmed without DNA. This CDR3 spans 16 amino acids. Germline V gene data show CDR1 as MNHEY and CDR2 as SMNVEV (reference sequence). CDR3 sequence reads: CASSWGSGGQADTQYF.

This sequence joins TRBV20-1 and TRBJ2-5; there is no DNA to check the TCRdb D call of TRBD2. This CDR3 comprises 17 residues. CDR1 and CDR2 from the germline V gene are DFQATT and SNEGSKA (reference sequence). CDR3 sequence reads: CSASPIGRTKPQETQYF.

Considering frequency, this clonotype is large. The chain couples TRBV6-5 to TRBJ2-7; TCRdb proposes TRBD1, but this gene call is untestable without DNA. The CDR3 has 14 amino acids. Germline CDR1 MNHEY, CDR2 SVGAGI. The CDR3 spells CASSYSTGTYEQYF.

In terms of frequency, this clonotype is medium-sized. This sequence joins TRBV27 and TRBJ2-1; TCRdb's D call, TRBD2, is unchecked because there is no DNA. Germline V CDR1 and CDR2: MNHEY, SMNVEV (reference sequence). The CDR3 sequence is 15 residues long. CDR3 sequence: CASREGLANDNEQFF.

The J gene is TRBJ1-2, the V gene TRBV28. The germline gives CDR1 MDHEN, CDR2 SYDVKM. The CDR3 length is 15 residues. The CDR3 is CASSFRNRANYGYTF.

This clonotype counts as large (0.1 to 1%) by frequency. This chain uses TRBV15 with TRBJ2-6. Germline V CDR1 and CDR2: LNHNV, YYDKDF (reference sequence). This CDR3 region has 15 residues. The CDR3 region is CATSREGSGANVLTF.